This TCR beta chain was found in a study of blood T cell repertoires in COVID-19. Germline CDR1 reads SGHTA; CDR2 reads FQGNSA. The CDR3 is 14 amino acids. Trimming took 3 bases from V and 14 from J, leaving 17 bases between them. Sequenced by immunoSEQ multiplex PCR; TCRdb stores in-frame clones only, minus some. The sample records 200,000 to 250,000 clones, 85% to 90% being singletons. Sequenced material: peripheral blood. The clonotype originates from a man younger than 40 with COVID-19, enrolled during active disease. The chain links TRBV7-2 to TRBJ1-6; no clear D. The CDR3 coding sequence is TGTGCCAGCAGCTTTAGGACGCCCCGCGGGGCCCTCCACTTT. Translation: CASSFRTPRGALHF.